This TCR beta chain was identified in a study of T cell responses to AZD1222 COVID-19 vaccine. Findings and caveats of the study: Most donors were white British and more were female, and clonal diversity was possibly underestimated. Every sample of the repertoires postdated the peak T cell response. Only 5 or 6 AZD1222 recipients were seropositive at baseline.

About this clone itself: As yet, its antigen is unknown.

The germline CDR1 and CDR2 sequences are SGHTA and FQGNSA. The V end lost 0 bases, the J end lost 2 bases, and 5 bases lay between the germline ends. This CDR3 is 14 amino acids long. Measured with immunoSEQ multiplex PCR; TCRdb has only the in-frame clones, and not every one. Among 100,000 or so clones listed, roughly nine tenths were seen once. The chain joins TRBV7-2 to TRBJ1-3; D remains unclear. The specimen comprised peripheral blood, sampled on day 0 of AZD1222 vaccination. The sequence was collected from an adult in good health. The DNA for the CDR3 is TGTGCCAGCAGCTTAGCAGACACTGGAAACACCATATATTTT. This encodes CASSLADTGNTIYF.